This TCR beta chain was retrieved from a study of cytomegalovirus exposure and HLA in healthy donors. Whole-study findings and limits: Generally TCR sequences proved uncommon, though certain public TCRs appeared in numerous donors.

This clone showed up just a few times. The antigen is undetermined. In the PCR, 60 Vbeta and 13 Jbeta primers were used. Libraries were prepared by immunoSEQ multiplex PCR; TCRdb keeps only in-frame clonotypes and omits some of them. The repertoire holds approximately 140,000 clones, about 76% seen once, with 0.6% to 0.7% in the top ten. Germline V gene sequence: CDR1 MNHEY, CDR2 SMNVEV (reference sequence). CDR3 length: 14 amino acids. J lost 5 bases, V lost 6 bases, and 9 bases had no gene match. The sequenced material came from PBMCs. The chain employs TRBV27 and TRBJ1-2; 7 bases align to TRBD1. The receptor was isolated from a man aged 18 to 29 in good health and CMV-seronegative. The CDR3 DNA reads TGTGCCAGCAGACGCGGGACAGTAGGATATGGCTACACCTTC. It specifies CASRRGTVGYGYTF.